The 2 T cell receptor beta chains given below trace back to one sample, sequenced in a study of synovial regulatory T cells in juvenile arthritis. Produced via immunoSEQ multiplex PCR; TCRdb's table is partial and in-frame only. This table lists under 10,000 clones. Sequencing input: Treg cells from blood. Regarding subset: remaining (HLA-DR-negative) circulating blood Treg cells. Receptor source: a donor between 2 and 29 years old with juvenile idiopathic arthritis.

This clone is classed as medium-sized (0.01 to 0.1%) by frequency. V is TRBV4-1 and J is TRBJ2-7; TCRdb names TRBD2, which stays unverified in the absence of DNA. The germline gives CDR1 MGHRA, CDR2 YSYEKL. CDR3 size: 19 residues. The DNA is not on file. CDR3: CASSHGRGASGALLYEQYF.

The chain joins TRBV18 to TRBJ2-3. CDR1 is KGHSH and CDR2 is LQKENI in the germline V gene. This CDR3 is 12 amino acids long. Only the protein is available. CDR3 amino acids: CASSPGRLTQYF.